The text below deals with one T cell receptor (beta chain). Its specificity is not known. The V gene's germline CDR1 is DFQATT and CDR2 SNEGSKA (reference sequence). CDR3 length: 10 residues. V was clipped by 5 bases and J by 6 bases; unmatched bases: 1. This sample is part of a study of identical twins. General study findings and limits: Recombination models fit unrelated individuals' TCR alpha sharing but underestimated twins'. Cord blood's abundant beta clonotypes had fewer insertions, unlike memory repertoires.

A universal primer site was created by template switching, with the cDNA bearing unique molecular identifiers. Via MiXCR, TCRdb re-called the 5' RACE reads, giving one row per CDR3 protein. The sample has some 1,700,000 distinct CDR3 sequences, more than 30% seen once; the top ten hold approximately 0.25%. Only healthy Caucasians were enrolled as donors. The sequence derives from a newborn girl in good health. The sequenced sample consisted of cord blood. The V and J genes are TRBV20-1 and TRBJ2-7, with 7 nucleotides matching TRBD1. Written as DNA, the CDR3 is TGCAGTGCTCACAGGGGCGAGCAGTACTTC. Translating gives CSAHRGEQYF.